The 2 T cell receptor beta chains presented below share a single source sample, sequenced in a study of blood T cell repertoires in COVID-19. Sequenced by immunoSEQ multiplex PCR; TCRdb stores in-frame clones only, minus some. The repertoire holds about 64,000 clones, with about 78% as singletons. The sequenced sample was peripheral blood. These receptors came from a man older than 75 with acute or convalescent COVID-19.

This clone was observed a single time. This chain connects TRBV2 to TRBJ1-6; 8 bases agree with TRBD1. This CDR3 contains 13 residues. The V gene's germline CDR1 is SNHLY and CDR2 FYNNEI. The junction had 5 bases not matched to a gene; V was cut back by 8 bases and J by 8 bases. The CDR3 region has the DNA TGTGCCAGCCAGGGGGCACGGGATTCACCCCTCCACTTT. This encodes CASQGARDSPLHF. Filled out from reference TRBV2 and TRBJ1-6, the complete variable domain reads EPEVTQTPSHQVTQMGQEVILRCVPISNHLYFYWYRQILGQKVEFLVSFYNNEISEKSEIFDDQFSVERPDGSNFTLKIRSTKLEDSAMYFCASQGARDSPLHFGNGTRLTVT.

V gene TRBV9 combines with J gene TRBJ1-1; D unresolved. Germline V gene data show CDR1 as SGDLS and CDR2 as YYNGEE. There are 13 residues in the CDR3. V was cut by 4 bases and J by 3 bases, with 10 bases left in between. This CDR3 reads CASSQDGDTEAFF. The DNA of the CDR3 is TGTGCCAGCAGCCAGGACGGGGACACTGAAGCTTTCTTT.